One and the same sample provided the 10 T cell receptor beta chains below, sequenced in a study of T cells in tumors after PD-1 blockade. Only in-frame clones appear in the TCRdb table, and some are missing; sequencing was by immunoSEQ multiplex PCR. Of 20,000 to 25,000 clones listed, around four fifths are singletons. The source was PBMCs, collected after anti-PD-1 treatment. The receptor set was obtained from a human donor with basal cell carcinoma.

V gene TRBV18 combines with J gene TRBJ2-1; unclear D gene. Deletions cut 4 bases from V and 0 bases from J, with 7 bases between. The length of the CDR3 is 14 residues. The V gene's germline CDR1 is KGHSH and CDR2 LQKENI. The CDR3 DNA is TGTGCCAGCTCACAGGAGATCTCCTACAATGAGCAGTTCTTC. It is translated as CASSQEISYNEQFF.

The chain has TRBV11-3 and TRBJ2-1; TRBD1 aligns across 7 bases. V shed 2 bases, J shed 8 bases, and the junction held 3 bases outside the gene matches. The CDR3 sequence is 13 residues long. Germline V gene sequence: CDR1 SGHNT, CDR2 YENEEA. CDR3 region: CASSLRGGDEQFF. The CDR3 nucleotides are TGTGCCAGCAGCTTAAGAGGGGGCGATGAGCAGTTCTTC.

The gene calls are TRBV11-1 and TRBJ2-7, with unresolved D. Germline V gives CDR1 SGHAT, CDR2 FQDESV (reference sequence). The CDR3 loop spans 13 amino acids. V lost 1 base and J 1 base, leaving 5 bases between the germline ends. The CDR3 region has the DNA TGTGCCAGCAGCTTAGGGGCGTCCTACGAGCAGTACTTC. This translates into CASSLGASYEQYF.

Remarks on this clone: A read error may produce the germline difference seen at one junction end. The chain employs TRBV5-4 and TRBJ2-3; D might be TRBD1 or TRBD2, each matching 7 bases. The CDR3 runs 17 residues. Germline CDR1 is SGHNT and CDR2 is YYREEE (reference sequence). The CDR3 DNA reads TGTGCCAGCAGCCTCCCCGTGGGGGGGGCGGGGACAGATGCGCAGTATTTT. Its protein is CASSLPVGGAGTDAQYF.

This clone was detected once. This sequence joins TRBV3-1 (or the pseudogene TRBV3-2) and TRBJ2-1, with 7 bases identical to TRBD1. V was clipped by 3 bases and J by 12 bases; unmatched bases: 8. The germline V gene has CDR1 LGHDT and CDR2 YNNKEL (reference sequence). The CDR3 covers 13 residues. The CDR3 protein is CASSQRGLRGQFF. In DNA form, the CDR3 reads TGTGCCAGCAGCCAGAGGGGGCTTAGGGGGCAGTTCTTC.

The V and J genes are TRBV29-1 and TRBJ2-1; the match to TRBD2 covers 14 bases. The CDR3 loop spans 15 amino acids. The germline V gene has CDR1 SQVTM and CDR2 ANQGSEA. With 5 bases clipped from V and 7 bases from J, the junction kept 7 bases outside the gene matches. The chain's CDR3 is CSVKGLAGDPNEQFF. CDR3 in DNA: TGCAGCGTTAAGGGACTAGCGGGGGACCCAAATGAGCAGTTCTTC.

The chain couples TRBV6-2 or TRBV6-3 to TRBJ2-4; D is undetermined. This CDR3 comprises 15 residues. The V end was cut by 4 bases, the J end by 1 base, with 11 bases between. Germline V CDR1 and CDR2: MNHEY, SVGEGT. Written as DNA, the CDR3 is TGTGCCAGCAGTTTTTCGCCTCAGGCCAAAAACATTCAGTACTTC. Its protein product is CASSFSPQAKNIQYF.

The chain has TRBV6-5 and TRBJ1-2; 9 bases map to TRBD1. The CDR3 is 15 amino acids. Germline V gene data show CDR1 as MNHEY and CDR2 as SVGAGI. Losses at the gene ends were 7 bases for V and 3 bases for J; bases not matched to a gene: 9. The CDR3 sequence is CASTGGQGIYYGYTF. The CDR3 nucleotides read TGTGCCAGCACTGGTGGACAGGGGATTTACTATGGCTACACCTTC.

The chain carries TRBV4-1 and TRBJ1-6, with 10 bases fitting TRBD1. This CDR3 has 18 residues. The germline V gene has CDR1 MGHRA and CDR2 YSYEKL. Trimming took 2 bases from V and 5 from J; bases not matched to a gene: 9. The CDR3 nucleotides read TGCGCCAGCAGCCAAACTGGACAGGGGGTTTTGAATAATTCACCCCTCCACTTT. Its protein product is CASSQTGQGVLNNSPLHF.

The rearrangement uses TRBV4-1 and TRBJ1-2; D is unclear. The germline CDR1 and CDR2 sequences are MGHRA and YSYEKL. V was trimmed by 0 bases and J by 1 base, leaving 9 bases between them. The CDR3 sequence is 15 residues long. The CDR3 is CASSQERFVNYGYTF. Here the CDR3 DNA reads TGCGCCAGCAGCCAAGAAAGGTTTGTTAACTATGGCTACACCTTC.